The rows below give T cell receptor beta chains drawn from one sample of a study of shared clonotypes between healthy human individuals. The method was immunoSEQ multiplex PCR; TCRdb's version includes in-frame clones alone and lacks a portion of them. The table records a few million clones, approximately 95% of them present only once. Sequenced material: naive CD4+ T cells from PBMCs. All receptors come from a man between 18 and 29 years old in good health. Some clones in this sample may be carry-over from other donors' samples. CDR3s include the opening cysteine and the closing phenylalanine or tryptophan. D genes are given only for firm matches. Some rows have no size entry. The others give once, few or many, or a class for an expanded clone.

V gene,clone size,CDR3 length,D gene,J gene,CDR3 protein,CDR3 DNA
TRBV5-8,.,14,.,TRBJ1-1,CASKGPGSNTEAFF,TGTGCCAGCAAGGGTCCAGGATCGAACACTGAAGCTTTCTTT
TRBV30,.,17,TRBD1,TRBJ2-1,CAWRGDRGRPLLNEQFF,TGTGCCTGGAGGGGAGACAGGGGACGTCCATTATTGAATGAGCAGTTCTTC
TRBV2,few,13,.,TRBJ2-7,CASTGQSSYEQYF,TGTGCCAGCACAGGACAGTCCTCCTACGAGCAGTACTTC
TRBV6-5,.,16,.,TRBJ1-6,CASSYSPGQHNSPLHF,TGTGCCAGCAGTTACTCCCCTGGACAGCACAATTCACCCCTCCACTTT
TRBV19,.,15,TRBD2,TRBJ2-7,CASSEPGLAGPEQYF,TGTGCCAGTAGTGAGCCCGGGCTAGCGGGACCAGAGCAGTACTTC
TRBV7-2,.,12,.,TRBJ2-1,CASSFSGNEQFF,TGTGCCAGCAGCTTTAGCGGAAATGAGCAGTTCTTC
TRBV29-1,.,13,.,TRBJ1-2,CSVARAFNYGYTF,TGCAGCGTCGCCCGGGCCTTTAACTATGGCTACACCTTC
TRBV7-9,.,15,.,TRBJ2-3,CASSLDGGSRDTQYF,TGTGCCAGCAGCTTGGACGGAGGTTCGAGGGATACGCAGTATTTT
TRBV19,.,14,.,TRBJ2-4,CASSTVQGKNIQYF,TGTGCCAGTAGCACAGTTCAGGGAAAAAACATTCAGTACTTC
TRBV28,.,15,.,TRBJ1-4,CASSVRVPTNEKLFF,TGTGCCAGCAGTGTCCGAGTCCCAACTAATGAAAAACTGTTTTTT
TRBV7-2,.,15,TRBD1,TRBJ1-3,CASSSDRGSGNTIYF,TGTGCCAGCAGCTCGGACAGGGGTTCTGGAAACACCATATATTTT
TRBV11-1,once,18,TRBD2,TRBJ2-5,CASSLTLAGVVGQETQYF,TGTGCCAGCAGCTTAACACTAGCGGGAGTGGTGGGCCAAGAGACCCAGTACTTC
TRBV5-1,.,15,.,TRBJ2-1,CASSWMDARNNEQFF,TGCGCCAGCAGCTGGATGGATGCCCGAAACAATGAGCAGTTCTTC
TRBV9,.,17,TRBD2,TRBJ2-2,CASTMGLAGGDTGELFF,TGTGCCAGCACCATGGGACTAGCGGGAGGCGACACCGGGGAGCTGTTTTTT
TRBV7-3,.,14,.,TRBJ2-3,CASSSGLSTDTQYF,TGTGCCAGCAGCTCGGGACTTTCCACAGATACGCAGTATTTT
TRBV9,once,16,.,TRBJ2-7,CASSVGRGGRVYEQYF,TGTGCCAGCAGCGTAGGAAGGGGAGGAAGAGTTTACGAGCAGTACTTC
TRBV7-2,.,15,.,TRBJ1-2,CASSLVAGLDEGYTF,TGTGCCAGCAGCTTAGTAGCCGGGCTTGATGAGGGCTACACCTTC
TRBV7-2,.,15,.,TRBJ2-6,CASSLYRAGANVLTF,TGTGCCAGCAGCTTATACAGGGCCGGGGCCAACGTCCTGACTTTC
TRBV10-3,.,13,.,TRBJ1-1,CAISAEMNTEAFF,TGTGCCATCAGTGCAGAGATGAACACTGAAGCTTTCTTT
TRBV18,.,17,TRBD2,TRBJ2-1,CASSPYSGTSPAYGQFF,TGTGCCAGCTCACCTTACTCCGGGACTAGCCCCGCGTACGGGCAGTTCTTC
TRBV2,.,14,TRBD1,TRBJ2-7,CASSLTGASYEQYF,TGTGCCAGCAGCCTGACAGGGGCCTCCTACGAGCAGTACTTC
TRBV5-1,.,14,TRBD1,TRBJ2-2,CASSLGQGTGELFF,TGCGCCAGCAGCCTAGGACAGGGCACCGGGGAGCTGTTTTTT
TRBV28,.,17,.,TRBJ2-5,CASSSPQVRGGGETQYF,TGTGCCAGCAGTTCCCCTCAGGTGCGGGGAGGAGGAGAGACCCAGTACTTC
TRBV7-2,.,13,.,TRBJ2-2,CASRRLVFGELFF,TGTGCCAGCAGGAGATTGGTATTCGGGGAGCTGTTTTTT
TRBV7-9,.,13,.,TRBJ2-5,CASSPKARETQYF,TGTGCCAGCAGCCCGAAGGCCCGAGAGACCCAGTACTTC
TRBV25-1,.,15,TRBD1,TRBJ2-1,CASSEFGTESNEQFF,TGTGCCAGCAGTGAATTCGGGACAGAGTCTAATGAGCAGTTCTTC
TRBV5-1,.,15,TRBD1,TRBJ2-2,CASSPRTGSTGELFF,TGCGCCAGCAGCCCTAGGACAGGGTCCACCGGGGAGCTGTTTTTT
TRBV10-3,once,13,TRBD1,TRBJ1-2,CAISSQGAVGYTF,TGTGCCATCAGTTCACAGGGGGCTGTTGGCTACACCTTC
TRBV5-6,once,17,TRBD1,TRBJ1-5,CASSPRPGQGASQPQHF,TGTGCCAGCAGCCCCCGACCGGGACAGGGGGCGAGTCAGCCCCAGCATTTT
TRBV4-3,.,15,TRBD2,TRBJ2-7,CASSPRAGVLGEQYF,TGCGCCAGCAGCCCTAGAGCGGGAGTCCTGGGGGAGCAGTACTTC
TRBV5-4,few,14,.,TRBJ2-3,CASSLARSTDTQYF,TGTGCCAGCAGCTTGGCGAGGAGCACAGATACGCAGTATTTT
TRBV27,few,14,TRBD1,TRBJ2-5,CASSITGAQETQYF,TGTGCCAGCAGCATCACAGGGGCCCAAGAGACCCAGTACTTC
TRBV6-5,.,13,TRBD1,TRBJ1-1,CASSRQGRGEAFF,TGTGCCAGCAGTCGACAGGGGAGAGGAGAAGCTTTCTTT
TRBV18,.,14,TRBD2,TRBJ2-5,CASSPGLAEETQYF,TGTGCCAGCTCCCCGGGACTAGCGGAAGAGACCCAGTACTTC
TRBV5-8,.,16,.,TRBJ2-2,CASSLFWPTNTGELFF,TGTGCCAGCAGCTTGTTTTGGCCTACGAACACCGGGGAGCTGTTTTTT
TRBV7-8,.,16,.,TRBJ1-5,CASSLVGGIINQPQHF,TGTGCCAGCAGCTTAGTTGGGGGGATCATCAATCAGCCCCAGCATTTT
TRBV7-3,.,14,TRBD2,TRBJ2-1,CASTVRLAVNEQFF,TGTGCCAGCACCGTGCGACTAGCGGTAAATGAGCAGTTCTTC
TRBV11-2,.,12,.,TRBJ2-2,CASSLAAGELFF,TGTGCCAGCAGCCTCGCGGCCGGGGAGCTGTTTTTT
TRBV6-1,.,15,TRBD1,TRBJ1-5,CASSDGQGANQPQHF,TGTGCCAGCAGTGACGGACAGGGGGCAAATCAGCCCCAGCATTTT
TRBV10-3,.,15,TRBD1,TRBJ2-7,CAISEGDRGSYEQYF,TGTGCCATCAGTGAAGGGGACAGGGGGTCCTACGAGCAGTACTTC
TRBV5-1,once,13,TRBD1,TRBJ1-4,CASSKGQGEKLFF,TGCGCCAGCAGCAAAGGACAGGGAGAAAAACTGTTTTTT